Reported below is one TCR beta chain. Its recognized antigen is unknown. No per-base quality is available; no much larger clone lies one base away. TCRbeta CDR3 regions were amplified from genomic DNA by means of the immunoSEQ Assay, a bias-controlled multiplex PCR. Processing in the source paper ran as follows. The number of nucleated cells in each sample was estimated by amplification of reference gene primers within the assay. To quantify the absolute abundance of each unique TCRbeta CDR3 rearrangement, sequence reads were collapsed and filtered. For each sample, productive Simpson clonality was calculated as the square root of Simpson's diversity index over productive rearrangements. The immuneACCESS repertoire file appears here via TCRdb, limited to in-frame rearrangements. These files lack a portion of the clones; in checked studies, under half of the deficit traces to unresolved V genes, and the cause of the others is not known. V and J calls and clone size are given by that table; D and trimming were obtained from the DNA. The sample data list 150,000 or so clones, and 85% to 95% of these were observed just once. The ten largest clones take up around 4.6% of the sample.

Whole blood was collected in K2EDTA tubes by collaborating institutions according to the institutions' own protocols. Collaborator samples were shipped for TCRbeta analysis as frozen whole blood, isolated PBMCs, or DNA extracted from either sample type. These data come from a study of blood T cell repertoires in COVID-19 (dated by TCRdb to the early 2020s). Context from the whole study: Collaborator samples came from the United States, Italy and Spain and covered acute and convalescent phases of COVID-19. The prospective study material was composed of cDNA or gDNA derived from T cells, B-cell-depleted T cells, or PBMCs. Deeply sampled blood TCRbeta repertoires from subjects exposed to, actively infected with, or recovered from COVID-19 were included in the dataset. The repertoires were released in a freely available public database meant as a resource for research on the immune response to SARS-CoV-2. The samples were drawn from two sources: the first 160 participants of the ongoing ImmuneRACE study, and fewer than 1,500 subjects contributed by 6 global collaborators. Sample metadata almost always included a de-identified subject ID, COVID-19 status, age in years and sex. Where available, HLA class I and class II types were obtained from metadata supplied by the sample provider rather than from assay-based typing. On the study overall, not on this receptor specifically: Clinical and demographic metadata were provided uncurated, with the amount varying by source and participant.

Sequences PRHDT (CDR1) and FYEKMQ (CDR2) are obtained from the germline V gene (reference sequence). Trimming costs V 3 bases and J 3 bases, and their ends lie 15 bases apart. CDR3 length: 15 amino acids, cysteine to phenylalanine. Of all the DNA, just the CDR3 is kept, 45 bases in frame from base 1. The sample taken for sequencing was peripheral blood. The clonotype originates from a woman aged 50 to 60 with acute or convalescent COVID-19. Rearrangement joined TRBV13 to TRBJ2-7; TRBD1 might be the D gene, on 7 matching bases. The sequenced DNA: TGTGCCAGCAGCTTGGTCAGGGGGGTGTACTACGAGCAGTACTTC. The encoded protein is CASSLVRGVYYEQYF.